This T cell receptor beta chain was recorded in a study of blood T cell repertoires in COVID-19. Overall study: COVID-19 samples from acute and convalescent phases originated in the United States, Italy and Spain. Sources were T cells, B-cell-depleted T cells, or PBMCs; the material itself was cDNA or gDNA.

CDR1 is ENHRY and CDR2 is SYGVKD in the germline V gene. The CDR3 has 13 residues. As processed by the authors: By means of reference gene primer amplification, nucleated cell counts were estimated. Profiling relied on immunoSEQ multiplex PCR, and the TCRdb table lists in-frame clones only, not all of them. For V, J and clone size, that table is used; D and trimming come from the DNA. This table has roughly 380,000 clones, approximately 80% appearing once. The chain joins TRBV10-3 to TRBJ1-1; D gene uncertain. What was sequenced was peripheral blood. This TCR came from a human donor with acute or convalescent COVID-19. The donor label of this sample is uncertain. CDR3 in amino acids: CAISEQLNTEAFF. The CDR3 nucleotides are TGTGCGATATCGGAACAGCTGAACACTGAAGCTTTCTTT.